Listed below are T cell receptor beta chains from one sample, sequenced in a study of post-analysis software for immune sequencing data. TCRdb ran MiXCR on the PCR reads and lists one entry per CDR3 protein. The sample yields around 770,000 distinct CDR3 sequences, around 45% seen once. Sequenced sample: blood. All receptors come from a girl aged 10 to 17 with multiple sclerosis. CDR3s include the opening cysteine and the closing phenylalanine or tryptophan. A D gene is named only where the DNA matches it firmly. A row's size may be missing; if present it is once, few, many or a size class.

>-|TRBJ2-1|TRBV4-2|few
TGTGCCAGCAGCCAAGACGCGGATTCCTACAATGAGCAGTTCTTC
CASSQDADSYNEQFF
>-|TRBJ1-2|TRBV7-2|-
TGTGCCAGCAGCTACCGGGAGCCCGTAGAGGGCTACACCTTC
CASSYREPVEGYTF
>-|TRBJ2-1|TRBV15|-
TGTGCCACCAGCAGAGATCAGATACTAGCAAGCGAGCAGTTCTTC
CATSRDQILASEQFF
>TRBD2|TRBJ2-7|TRBV5-6|few
TGTGCCAGCAGCTTATTAGCGGGATTGGCTGTGGAGCAGTACTTC
CASSLLAGLAVEQYF
>-|TRBJ1-5|TRBV28|few
TGTGCCAGCAGTTACCGGGGGCGGCAGCCCCAGCATTTT
CASSYRGRQPQHF
>-|TRBJ1-2|TRBV3-1|few
TGTGCCAGCAGCCAAGTCGTTTCAGCAGCGGCTGTCACCTTC
CASSQVVSAAAVTF
>TRBD1|TRBJ2-7|TRBV28|few
TGTGCCAGCAGCCCGGACAGGACCGGGAACGAGCAGTACTTC
CASSPDRTGNEQYF
>-|TRBJ1-2|TRBV29-1|many
TGCAGCGTTGAAGACAGGAGTGGCTACACCTTC
CSVEDRSGYTF
>-|TRBJ1-1|TRBV12-3/TRBV12-4|-
TGTGCCAGCGGCATCGCGGGGAACACTGAAGCTTTCTTT
CASGIAGNTEAFF
>TRBD1|TRBJ2-5|TRBV7-2|-
TGTGCCAGCAGCTTAAACGGACAGGGAAAGACCCAGTACTTC
CASSLNGQGKTQYF
>TRBD1|TRBJ2-7|TRBV19|-
TGTGCCAGTAGTATAGGCGGCTGGGACAGGGGCTACTACGAGCAGTACTTC
CASSIGGWDRGYYEQYF
>-|TRBJ2-3|TRBV7-9|-
TGTGCCAGCAGCTATAGGTGGGACACAGATACGCAGTATTTT
CASSYRWDTDTQYF
>TRBD2|TRBJ2-4|TRBV12-3/TRBV12-4|-
TGTGCCAGCAGTTTACTGGGGGCTAGCGGGAGCGGCGACATTCAGTACTTC
CASSLLGASGSGDIQYF
>TRBD2|TRBJ2-3|TRBV7-9|few
TGTGCCAGCAGCTTATTTTCTAGCGGGAGAGGTGATACGCAGTATTTT
CASSLFSSGRGDTQYF
>TRBD2|TRBJ2-1|TRBV20-1|-
TGCAGTGCTAGGGGGACTAGCGAGTTCTACAATGAGCAGTTCTTC
CSARGTSEFYNEQFF
>-|TRBJ2-1|TRBV7-8|-
TGTGCCAGCAGCTCCCGTACAGGGAATGAGCAGTTCTTC
CASSSRTGNEQFF
>-|TRBJ2-7|TRBV29-1|-
TGCAGCGTTGAAGATCGTGGACAGTTCTCCTACGAGCAGTACTTC
CSVEDRGQFSYEQYF
>-|TRBJ2-1|TRBV12-3/TRBV12-4|-
TGTGCCAGCAGTTTCGGAGCGGAGACTTCGAATGAGCAGTTCTTC
CASSFGAETSNEQFF
>-|TRBJ2-7|TRBV27|once
TGTGCCAGCAGGGCGGTAAGGATGTTATCCTACGAGCAGTACTTC
CASRAVRMLSYEQYF
>-|TRBJ1-1|TRBV5-1|-
TGCGCCAGCAGCCCGTCGGACAGAGTGCACACTGAAGCTTTCTTT
CASSPSDRVHTEAFF
>-|TRBJ1-6|TRBV3-1|-
TGTGCCAGCAGCCAGGGCCCCAATTCACCCCTCCACTTT
CASSQGPNSPLHF
>-|TRBJ2-1|TRBV7-3|-
TGTGCCAGCAGCTTAAAGCGGGCCCCCTACAATGAGCAGTTCTTC
CASSLKRAPYNEQFF
>TRBD1|TRBJ2-7|TRBV7-2|-
TGTGCCAGCAGTTTAGGGGCAGGGGGCGGCTACGAGCAGTACTTC
CASSLGAGGGYEQYF
>-|TRBJ1-1|TRBV7-9|once
TGTGCCAGCAGCTTAGGGGCGGTAGCTTTCTTT
CASSLGAVAFF